This T cell receptor beta chain was recorded in a study of blood T cell repertoires in COVID-19. Across the whole study: Donors in the United States, Italy and Spain gave samples during acute or convalescent COVID-19. The analysed material was cDNA or gDNA that came from T cells, B-cell-depleted T cells, or PBMCs.

In the original analysis: The authors estimated nucleated cell counts from reference gene primer amplification. The data were produced by immunoSEQ multiplex PCR, yet TCRdb's version contains in-frame clones alone and is incomplete. That table is the source of V, J and clone size, and D and trimming were worked out from the DNA. The sample records around 72,000 clones, 82% being singletons. Germline V gives CDR1 MNHEY, CDR2 SVGAGI. With 5 bases removed from V and 4 bases from J, the gap between germline ends came to 12 bases. There are 14 residues in the CDR3. Sample: peripheral blood. The receptor was derived from a human donor in a cohort sampled during active COVID-19. The chain is built from TRBV6-5 and TRBJ1-5; D is undetermined. The DNA of the CDR3 is TGTGCCAGCAGTACTCTGTCAACTAATCAGCCCCAGCATTTT. This translates into CASSTLSTNQPQHF.